What follows describes a single T cell receptor beta chain. Its antigen is currently unknown. This record belongs to a study of vaccination and CD4 T cells after COVID-19. Across the study: Convalescent donors: six male, four female; seven Caucasian, two Asian, one multiracial, two Hispanic. Post-vaccine specimens were obtained a median about 70 days after dose two (range 14 to 241).

The Oncomine TCR Beta short-read assay was applied to DNA of cultured CD4+ T cells. TCRdb used MiXCR to reprocess the PCR reads, holding one entry per CDR3 protein. The table records around 15,000 distinct CDR3 sequences, around half of them present only once. Treatment defined: approximately 10-day PBMC culture with coronavirus spike peptide pools or control peptides (ViraFEST assay). Germline V CDR1 and CDR2: LNHDA, SQIVND (reference sequence). Trimming took off 4 bases at V and 5 bases at J, with 13 bases between the two ends. The CDR3 sequence is 14 residues long. The source of this sequence is a human donor who had recovered from COVID-19. This chain connects TRBV19 to TRBJ2-3; TRBD1 is a possible D gene (6 bases). This specimen consisted of CD4+ T cells from blood, cultured in vitro, obtained before SARS-CoV-2 vaccination. The CDR3 protein is CASSRQGQRDTQYF. Written as DNA, the CDR3 is TGTGCCAGTAGTAGGCAGGGACAAAGAGATACGCAGTATTTT. Full variable domain (missing parts from reference TRBV19 and TRBJ2-3): DGGITQSPKYLFRKEGQNVTLSCEQNLNHDAMYWYRQDPGQGLRLIYYSQIVNDFQKGDIAEGYSVSREKKESFPLTVTSAQKNPTAFYLCASSRQGQRDTQYFGPGTRLTVL.